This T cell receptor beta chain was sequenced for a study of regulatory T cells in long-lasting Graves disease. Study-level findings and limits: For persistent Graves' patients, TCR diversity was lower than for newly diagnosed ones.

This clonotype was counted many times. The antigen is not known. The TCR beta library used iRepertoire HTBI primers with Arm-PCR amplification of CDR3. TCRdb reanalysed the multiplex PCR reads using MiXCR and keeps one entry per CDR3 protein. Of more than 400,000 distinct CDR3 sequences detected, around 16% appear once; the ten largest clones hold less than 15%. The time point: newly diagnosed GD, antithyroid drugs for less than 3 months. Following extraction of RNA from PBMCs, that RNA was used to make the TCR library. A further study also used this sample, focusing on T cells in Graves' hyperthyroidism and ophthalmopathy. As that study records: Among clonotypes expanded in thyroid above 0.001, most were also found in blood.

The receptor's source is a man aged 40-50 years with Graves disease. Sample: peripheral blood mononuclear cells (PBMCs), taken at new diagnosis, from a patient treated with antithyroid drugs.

This CDR3 reads CSARAEDSSYEQYF. CDR3 coding DNA: TGCAGTGCTAGAGCGGAGGACAGCTCCTACGAGCAGTACTTC. This sequence joins TRBV20-1 and TRBJ2-7; TRBD1 might be the D (6 bases). CDR3 length equals 14 residues. The germline V gene encodes CDR1 DFQATT and CDR2 SNEGSKA (reference sequence). Trimming removed 1 base at V and 0 bases at J, with 10 bases between.